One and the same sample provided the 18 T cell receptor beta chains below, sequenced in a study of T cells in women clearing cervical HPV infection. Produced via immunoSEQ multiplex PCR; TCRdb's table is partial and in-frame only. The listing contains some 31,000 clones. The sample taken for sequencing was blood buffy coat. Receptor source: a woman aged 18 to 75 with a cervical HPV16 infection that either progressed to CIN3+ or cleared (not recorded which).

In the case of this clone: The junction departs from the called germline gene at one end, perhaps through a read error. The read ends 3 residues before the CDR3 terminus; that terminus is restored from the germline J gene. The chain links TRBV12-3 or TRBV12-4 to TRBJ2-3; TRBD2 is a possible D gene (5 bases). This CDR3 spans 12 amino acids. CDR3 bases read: TGTGCCAGCAGTCTAGCCTTAGATACG. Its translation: CASSLALDT. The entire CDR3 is CASSLALDTQYF.

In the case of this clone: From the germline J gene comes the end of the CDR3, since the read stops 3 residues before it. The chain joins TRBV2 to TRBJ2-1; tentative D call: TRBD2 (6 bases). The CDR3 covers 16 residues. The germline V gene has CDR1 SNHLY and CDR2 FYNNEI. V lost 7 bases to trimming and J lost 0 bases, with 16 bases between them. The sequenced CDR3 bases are TGTGCCAGCACCCTAAGTGGGGGGAGCTCCTACAATGAG. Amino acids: CASTLSGGSSYNE. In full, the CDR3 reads CASTLSGGSSYNEQFF. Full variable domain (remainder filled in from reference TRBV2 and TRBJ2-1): EPEVTQTPSHQVTQMGQEVILRCVPISNHLYFYWYRQILGQKVEFLVSFYNNEISEKSEIFDDQFSVERPDGSNFTLKIRSTKLEDSAMYFCASTLSGGSSYNEQFFGPGTRLTVL.

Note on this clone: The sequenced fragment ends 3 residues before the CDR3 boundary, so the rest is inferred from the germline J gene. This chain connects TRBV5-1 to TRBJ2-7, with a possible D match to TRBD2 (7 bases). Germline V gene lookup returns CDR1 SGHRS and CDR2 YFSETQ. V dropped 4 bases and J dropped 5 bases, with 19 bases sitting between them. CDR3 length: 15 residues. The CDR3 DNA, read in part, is TGCGCCAGCAGCAGCGGGGACACGAGTAGGGACGAG. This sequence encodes CASSSGDTSRDE. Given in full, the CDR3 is CASSSGDTSRDEQYF.

The DNA read from the CDR3 is TGTGCCAGCAGCAAGACAGGGGATGGT. This encodes CASSKTGDG. The complete CDR3 protein is CASSKTGDGQYF. The J gene is TRBJ2-4, the V gene TRBV7-9, with 8 bases that match TRBD1. The CDR3 end is not reached by the read, which stops 3 residues before it; the germline J gene fills it in. Germline CDR1 SEHNR, CDR2 FQNEAQ (reference sequence). CDR3 length equals 12 residues.

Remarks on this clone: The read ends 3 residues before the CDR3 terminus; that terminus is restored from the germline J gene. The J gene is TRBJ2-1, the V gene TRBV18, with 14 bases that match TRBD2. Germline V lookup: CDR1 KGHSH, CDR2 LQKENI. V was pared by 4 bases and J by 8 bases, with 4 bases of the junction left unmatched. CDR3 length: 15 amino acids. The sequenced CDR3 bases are TGTGCCAGCTCACAGACTAGCGGGGGGGCCTATGAG. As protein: CASSQTSGGAYE. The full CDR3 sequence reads CASSQTSGGAYEQFF.

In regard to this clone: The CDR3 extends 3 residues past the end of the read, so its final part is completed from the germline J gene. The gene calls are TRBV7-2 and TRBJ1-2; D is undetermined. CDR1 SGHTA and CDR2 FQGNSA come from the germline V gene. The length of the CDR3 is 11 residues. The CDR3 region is CASSYTDTYTF. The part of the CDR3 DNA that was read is TGTGCCAGCAGCTACACAGATACC.

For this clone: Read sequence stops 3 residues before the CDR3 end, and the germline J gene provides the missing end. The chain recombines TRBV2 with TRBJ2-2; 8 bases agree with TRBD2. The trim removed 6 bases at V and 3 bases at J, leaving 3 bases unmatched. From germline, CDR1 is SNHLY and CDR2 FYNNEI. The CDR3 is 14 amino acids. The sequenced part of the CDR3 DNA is TGTGCCAGCAGAATAGCGGGGTACACCGGGGAG. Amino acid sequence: CASRIAGYTGE. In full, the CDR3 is CASRIAGYTGELFF.

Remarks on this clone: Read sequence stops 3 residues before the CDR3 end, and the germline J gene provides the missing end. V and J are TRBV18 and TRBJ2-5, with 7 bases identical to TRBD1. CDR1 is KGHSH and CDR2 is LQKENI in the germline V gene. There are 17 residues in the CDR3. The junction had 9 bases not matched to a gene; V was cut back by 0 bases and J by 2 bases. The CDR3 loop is CASSPPQMDRIQETQYF. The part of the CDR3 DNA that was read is TGTGCCAGCTCACCACCTCAGATGGACAGGATACAAGAGACC. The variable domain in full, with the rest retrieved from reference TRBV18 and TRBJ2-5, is NAGVMQNPRHLVRRRGQEARLRCSPMKGHSHVYWYRQLPEEGLKFMVYLQKENIIDESGMPKERFSAEFPKEGPSILRIQQVVRGDSAAYFCASSPPQMDRIQETQYFGPGTRLLVL.

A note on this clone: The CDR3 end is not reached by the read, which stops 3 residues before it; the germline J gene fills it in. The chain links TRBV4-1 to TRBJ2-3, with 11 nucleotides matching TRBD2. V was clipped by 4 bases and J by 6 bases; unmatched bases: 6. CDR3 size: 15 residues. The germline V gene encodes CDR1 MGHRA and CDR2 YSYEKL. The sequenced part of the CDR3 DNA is TGCGCCAGCAGCCCAACTAGCGGGAGTGGTGATACG. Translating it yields CASSPTSGSGDT. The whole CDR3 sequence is CASSPTSGSGDTQYF.

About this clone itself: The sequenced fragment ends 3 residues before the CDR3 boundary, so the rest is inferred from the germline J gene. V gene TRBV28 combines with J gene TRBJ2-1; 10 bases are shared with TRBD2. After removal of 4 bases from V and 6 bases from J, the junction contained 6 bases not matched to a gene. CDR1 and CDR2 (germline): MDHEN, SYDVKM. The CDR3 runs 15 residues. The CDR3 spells CASSSPLAGTNEQFF. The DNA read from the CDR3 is TGTGCCAGCAGTTCCCCACTAGCGGGGACCAATGAG.

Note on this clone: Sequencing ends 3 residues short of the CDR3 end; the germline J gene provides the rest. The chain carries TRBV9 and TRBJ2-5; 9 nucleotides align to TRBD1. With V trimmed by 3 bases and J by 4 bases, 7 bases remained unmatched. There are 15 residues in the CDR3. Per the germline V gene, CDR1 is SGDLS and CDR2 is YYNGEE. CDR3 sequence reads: CASSADRGGGETQYF. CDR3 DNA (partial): TGTGCCAGCAGCGCTGACAGGGGGGGTGGAGAGACC.

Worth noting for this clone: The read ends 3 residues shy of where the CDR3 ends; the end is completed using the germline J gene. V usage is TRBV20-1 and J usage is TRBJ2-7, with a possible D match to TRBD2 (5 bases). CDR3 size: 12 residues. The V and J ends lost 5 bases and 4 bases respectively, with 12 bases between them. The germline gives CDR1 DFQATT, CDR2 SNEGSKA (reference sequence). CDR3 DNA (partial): TGCAGTGCTTCCCGGGGTGTATACGAG. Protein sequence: CSASRGVYE. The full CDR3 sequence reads CSASRGVYEQYF.

CDR3 protein: CASSAQTGATGELFF. Incomplete CDR3 DNA: TGTGCCAGCAGTGCTCAGACAGGGGCCACCGGGGAG. This chain links TRBV6-1 with TRBJ2-2, with 8 bases matching TRBD1. The CDR3 end falls 3 residues outside the read, so it is completed with the germline J gene. From germline, CDR1 is MNHNS and CDR2 SASEGT. The trim removed 4 bases at V and 4 bases at J, leaving 5 bases unmatched. This CDR3 spans 15 amino acids.

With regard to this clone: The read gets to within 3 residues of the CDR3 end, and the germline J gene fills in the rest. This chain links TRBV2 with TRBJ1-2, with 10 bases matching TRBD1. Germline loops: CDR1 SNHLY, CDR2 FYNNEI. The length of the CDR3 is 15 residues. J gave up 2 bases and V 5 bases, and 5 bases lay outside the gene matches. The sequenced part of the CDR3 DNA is TGTGCCAGCAGTCAGGGACAGGGGACGAACTATGGC. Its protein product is CASSQGQGTNYG. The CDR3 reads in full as CASSQGQGTNYGYTF. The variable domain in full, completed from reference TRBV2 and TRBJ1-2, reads EPEVTQTPSHQVTQMGQEVILRCVPISNHLYFYWYRQILGQKVEFLVSFYNNEISEKSEIFDDQFSVERPDGSNFTLKIRSTKLEDSAMYFCASSQGQGTNYGYTFGSGTRLTVV.

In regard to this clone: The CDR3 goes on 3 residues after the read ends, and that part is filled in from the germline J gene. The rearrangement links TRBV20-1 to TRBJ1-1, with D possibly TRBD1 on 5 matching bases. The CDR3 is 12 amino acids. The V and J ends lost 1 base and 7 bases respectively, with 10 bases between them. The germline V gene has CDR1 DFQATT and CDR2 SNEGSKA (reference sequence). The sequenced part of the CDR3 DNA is TGCAGTGCTAGAGCCCCGCAGGGTGAA. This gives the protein CSARAPQGE. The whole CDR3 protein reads CSARAPQGEAFF.

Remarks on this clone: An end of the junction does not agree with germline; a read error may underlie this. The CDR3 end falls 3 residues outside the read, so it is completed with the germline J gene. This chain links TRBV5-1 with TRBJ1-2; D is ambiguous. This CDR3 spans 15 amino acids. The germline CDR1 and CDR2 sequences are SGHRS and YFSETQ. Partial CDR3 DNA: TGCGCCAGCAGCTCCCACCACGGATCTTACTATGTC. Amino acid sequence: CASSSHHGSYYV. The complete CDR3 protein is CASSSHHGSYYVYTF.

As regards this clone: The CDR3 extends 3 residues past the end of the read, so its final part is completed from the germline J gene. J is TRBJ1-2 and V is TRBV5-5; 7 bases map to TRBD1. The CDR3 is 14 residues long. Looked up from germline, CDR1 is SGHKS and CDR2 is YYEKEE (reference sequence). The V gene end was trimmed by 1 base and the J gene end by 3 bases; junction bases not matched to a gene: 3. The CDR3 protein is CASSLTGADYGYTF. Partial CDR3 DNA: TGTGCCAGCAGCTTGACAGGGGCAGACTATGGC.

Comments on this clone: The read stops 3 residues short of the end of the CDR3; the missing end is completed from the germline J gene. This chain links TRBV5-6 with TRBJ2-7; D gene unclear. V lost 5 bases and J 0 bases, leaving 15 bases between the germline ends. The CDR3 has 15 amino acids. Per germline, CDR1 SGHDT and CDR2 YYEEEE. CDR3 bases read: TGTGCCAGCAGGACCATAGGGCACTTCTCCTACGAG. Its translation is CASRTIGHFSYE. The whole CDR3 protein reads CASRTIGHFSYEQYF.